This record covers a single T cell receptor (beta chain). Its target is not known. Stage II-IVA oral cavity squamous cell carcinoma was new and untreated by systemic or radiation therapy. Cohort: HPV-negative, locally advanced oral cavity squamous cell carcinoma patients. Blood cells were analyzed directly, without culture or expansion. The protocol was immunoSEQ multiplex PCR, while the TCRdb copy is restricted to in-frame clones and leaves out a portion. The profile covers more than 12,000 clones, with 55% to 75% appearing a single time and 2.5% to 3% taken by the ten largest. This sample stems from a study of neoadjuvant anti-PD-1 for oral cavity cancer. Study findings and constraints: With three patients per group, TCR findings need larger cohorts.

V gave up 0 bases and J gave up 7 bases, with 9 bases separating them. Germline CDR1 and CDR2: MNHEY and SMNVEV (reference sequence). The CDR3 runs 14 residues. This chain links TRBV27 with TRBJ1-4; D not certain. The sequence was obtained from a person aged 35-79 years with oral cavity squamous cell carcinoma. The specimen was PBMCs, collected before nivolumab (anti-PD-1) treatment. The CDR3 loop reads CASSLSGFSEKLFF. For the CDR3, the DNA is TGTGCCAGCAGTTTATCGGGTTTTAGTGAAAAACTGTTTTTT.